The text below deals with one T cell receptor (beta chain). Its antigen is not known. Trimming removed 4 bases from V and 3 bases from J, with 19 bases in between. Germline V lookup: CDR1 MNHNY, CDR2 SVGAGI (reference sequence). The CDR3 loop spans 16 amino acids. This sample stems from a study of shared clonotypes between healthy human individuals. Findings and caveats of the study: The study found lower generation probabilities in non-shared clonotypes than in those shared by all four donors. Across a few donors, naive CD4 shared roughly 5%, naive CD8 about 3.2%, memory CD4 over 2%, memory CD8 around 0.36%. The small donor group covered limited genetic and exposure diversity.

Original processing methods: Without quality scores, immunoSEQ junctional reads could not be filtered like full-length reads. The method was immunoSEQ multiplex PCR; TCRdb's version includes in-frame clones alone and lacks a portion of them. For V, J and clone size, that table is used; D and trimming come from the DNA. This table holds roughly 1.5 million clones, 95% to 99% found once. The chain is built from TRBV6-6 and TRBJ2-7; D is perhaps TRBD1 (6 bases). The material sequenced was naive CD4+ T cells sorted from blood. Specified subset: CD45RA+ positively selected. The clonotype originates from a man aged 25-40 years in good health. CDR3 sequence (DNA): TGTGCCAGCAGTTCTCAACTAGACAGGTACGACTACGAGCAGTACTTC. It specifies CASSSQLDRYDYEQYF.